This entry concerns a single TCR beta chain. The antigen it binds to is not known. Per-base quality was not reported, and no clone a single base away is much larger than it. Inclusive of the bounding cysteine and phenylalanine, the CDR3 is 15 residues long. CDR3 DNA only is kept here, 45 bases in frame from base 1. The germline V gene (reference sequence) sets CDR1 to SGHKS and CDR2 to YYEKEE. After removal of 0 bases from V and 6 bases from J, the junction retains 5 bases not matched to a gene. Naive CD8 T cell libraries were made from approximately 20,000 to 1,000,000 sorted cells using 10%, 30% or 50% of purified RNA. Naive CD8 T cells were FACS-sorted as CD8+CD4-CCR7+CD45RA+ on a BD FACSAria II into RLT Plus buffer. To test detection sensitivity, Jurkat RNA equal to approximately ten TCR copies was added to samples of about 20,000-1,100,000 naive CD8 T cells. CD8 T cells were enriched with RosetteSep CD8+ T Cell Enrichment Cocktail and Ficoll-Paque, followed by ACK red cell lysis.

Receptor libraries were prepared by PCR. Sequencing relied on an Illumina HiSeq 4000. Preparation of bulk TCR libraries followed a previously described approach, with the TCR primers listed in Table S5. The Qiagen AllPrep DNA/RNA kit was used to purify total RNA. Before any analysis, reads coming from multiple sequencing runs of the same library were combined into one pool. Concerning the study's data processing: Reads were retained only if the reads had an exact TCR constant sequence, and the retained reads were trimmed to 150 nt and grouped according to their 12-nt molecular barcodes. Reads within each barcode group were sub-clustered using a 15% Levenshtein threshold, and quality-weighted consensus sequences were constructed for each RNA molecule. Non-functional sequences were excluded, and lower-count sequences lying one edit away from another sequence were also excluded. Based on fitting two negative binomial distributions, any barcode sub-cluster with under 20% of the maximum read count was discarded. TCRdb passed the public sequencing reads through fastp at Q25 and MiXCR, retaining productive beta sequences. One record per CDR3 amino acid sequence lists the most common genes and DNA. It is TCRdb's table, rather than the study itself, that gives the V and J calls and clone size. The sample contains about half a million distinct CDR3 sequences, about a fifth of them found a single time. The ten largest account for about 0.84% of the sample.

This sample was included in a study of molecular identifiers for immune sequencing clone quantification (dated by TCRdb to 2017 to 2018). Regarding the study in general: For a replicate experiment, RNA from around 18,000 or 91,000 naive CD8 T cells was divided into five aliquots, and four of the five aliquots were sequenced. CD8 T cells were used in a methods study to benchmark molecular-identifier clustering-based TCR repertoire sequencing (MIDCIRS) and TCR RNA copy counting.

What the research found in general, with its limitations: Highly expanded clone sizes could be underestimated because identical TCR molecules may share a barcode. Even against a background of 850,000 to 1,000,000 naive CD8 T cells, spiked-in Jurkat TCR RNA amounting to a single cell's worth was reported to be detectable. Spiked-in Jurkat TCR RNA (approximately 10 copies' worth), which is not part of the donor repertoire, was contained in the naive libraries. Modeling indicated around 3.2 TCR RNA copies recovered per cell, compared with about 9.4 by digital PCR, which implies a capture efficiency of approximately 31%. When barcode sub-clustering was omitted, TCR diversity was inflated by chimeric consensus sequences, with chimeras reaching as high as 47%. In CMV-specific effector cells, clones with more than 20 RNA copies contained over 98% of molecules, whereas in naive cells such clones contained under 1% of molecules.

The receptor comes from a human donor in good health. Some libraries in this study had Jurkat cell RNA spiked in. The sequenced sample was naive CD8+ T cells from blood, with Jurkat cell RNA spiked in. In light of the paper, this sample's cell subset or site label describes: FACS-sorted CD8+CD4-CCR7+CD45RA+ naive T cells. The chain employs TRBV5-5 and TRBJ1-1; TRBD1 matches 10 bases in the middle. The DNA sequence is TGTGCCAGCAGCTTGGAGACAGGGGGCACGGCTGAAGCTTTCTTT. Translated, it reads CASSLETGGTAEAFF.